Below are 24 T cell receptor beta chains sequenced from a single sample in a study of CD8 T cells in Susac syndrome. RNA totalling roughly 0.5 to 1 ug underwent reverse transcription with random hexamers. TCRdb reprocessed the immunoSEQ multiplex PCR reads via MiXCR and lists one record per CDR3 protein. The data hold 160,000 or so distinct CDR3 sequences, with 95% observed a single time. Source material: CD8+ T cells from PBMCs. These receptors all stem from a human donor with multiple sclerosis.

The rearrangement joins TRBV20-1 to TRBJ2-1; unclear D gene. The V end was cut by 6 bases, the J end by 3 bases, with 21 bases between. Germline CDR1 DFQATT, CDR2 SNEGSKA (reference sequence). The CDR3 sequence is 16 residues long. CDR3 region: CSAPRGIGLNYNEQFF. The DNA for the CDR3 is TGCAGTGCCCCCCGAGGTATAGGTCTAAACTACAATGAGCAGTTCTTC.

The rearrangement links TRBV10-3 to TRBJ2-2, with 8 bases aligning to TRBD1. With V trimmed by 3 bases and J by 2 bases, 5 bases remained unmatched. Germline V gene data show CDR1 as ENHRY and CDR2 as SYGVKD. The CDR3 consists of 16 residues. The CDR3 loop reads CAISESDRGNTGELFF. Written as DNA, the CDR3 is TGTGCCATCAGTGAATCAGACAGGGGTAACACCGGGGAGCTGTTTTTT.

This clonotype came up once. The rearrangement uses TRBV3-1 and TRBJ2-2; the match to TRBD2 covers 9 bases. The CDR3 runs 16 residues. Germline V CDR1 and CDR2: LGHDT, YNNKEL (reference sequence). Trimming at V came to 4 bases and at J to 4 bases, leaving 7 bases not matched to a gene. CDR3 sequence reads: CASSPRLAGPTGELFF. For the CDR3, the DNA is TGTGCCAGCAGCCCGCGGCTAGCGGGGCCCACCGGGGAGCTGTTTTTT.

CDR3 region: CASSTSGGLEQFF. The CDR3 DNA sequence: TGTGCCAGCTCGACTAGCGGTGGGTTGGAGCAGTTCTTC. J is TRBJ2-1 and V is TRBV18; TRBD2 matches 9 bases. Germline V gene lookup returns CDR1 KGHSH and CDR2 LQKENI. This CDR3 spans 13 amino acids. V lost 6 bases and J lost 10; bases outside the gene matches: 7.

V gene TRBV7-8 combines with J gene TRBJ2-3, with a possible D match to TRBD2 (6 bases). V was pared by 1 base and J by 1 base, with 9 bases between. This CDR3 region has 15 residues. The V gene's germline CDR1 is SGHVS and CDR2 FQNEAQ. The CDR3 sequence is CASSLGVAGTDTQYF. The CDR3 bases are TGTGCCAGCAGCTTAGGGGTAGCGGGCACAGATACGCAGTATTTT.

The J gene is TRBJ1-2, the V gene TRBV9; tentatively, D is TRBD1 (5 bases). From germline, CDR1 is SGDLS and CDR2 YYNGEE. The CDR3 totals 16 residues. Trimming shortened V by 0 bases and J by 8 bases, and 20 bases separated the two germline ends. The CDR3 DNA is TGTGCCAGCAGCGTAGTTTCGCTGGGGGATATTTGGGGCTACACCTTC. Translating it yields CASSVVSLGDIWGYTF.

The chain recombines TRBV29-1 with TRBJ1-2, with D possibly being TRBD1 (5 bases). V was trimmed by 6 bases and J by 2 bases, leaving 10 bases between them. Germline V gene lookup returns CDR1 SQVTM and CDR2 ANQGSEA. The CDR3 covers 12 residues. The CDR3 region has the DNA TGCAGCGTGCTTGAGGGGAACTATGGCTACACCTTC. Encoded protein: CSVLEGNYGYTF.

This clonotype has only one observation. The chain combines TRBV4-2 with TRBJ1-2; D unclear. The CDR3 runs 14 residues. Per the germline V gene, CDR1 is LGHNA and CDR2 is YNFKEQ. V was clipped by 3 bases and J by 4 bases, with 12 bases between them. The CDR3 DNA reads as TGTGCCAGCAGCCAGCTACCGAAGTCCTATGGCTACACCTTC. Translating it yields CASSQLPKSYGYTF.

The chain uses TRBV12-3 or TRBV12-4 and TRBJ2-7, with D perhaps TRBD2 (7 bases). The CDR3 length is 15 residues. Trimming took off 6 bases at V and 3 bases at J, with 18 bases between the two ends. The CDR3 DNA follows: TGTGCCAGCAGCCTGGCCGGGGGGCGAATCTACGAGCAGTACTTC. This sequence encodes CASSLAGGRIYEQYF.

CDR3: CASSQVGVGPQHF. The CDR3 nucleotides are TGCGCCAGCAGCCAAGTTGGGGTTGGACCCCAGCATTTT. This chain joins TRBV4-1 and TRBJ1-5; D remains ambiguous. The V gene's germline CDR1 is MGHRA and CDR2 YSYEKL. V lost 1 base to trimming and J lost 10 bases, with 11 bases between them. The CDR3 sequence is 13 residues long.

CDR3: CASTSPGLNTEAFF. The CDR3 region has the DNA TGTGCCAGCACCTCCCCCGGCTTGAACACTGAAGCTTTCTTT. The chain links TRBV3-1 to TRBJ1-1, with unresolved D. Germline V CDR1 and CDR2: LGHDT, YNNKEL (reference sequence). This CDR3 is 14 amino acids long. Trimming removed 7 bases at V and 0 bases at J, with 12 bases between.

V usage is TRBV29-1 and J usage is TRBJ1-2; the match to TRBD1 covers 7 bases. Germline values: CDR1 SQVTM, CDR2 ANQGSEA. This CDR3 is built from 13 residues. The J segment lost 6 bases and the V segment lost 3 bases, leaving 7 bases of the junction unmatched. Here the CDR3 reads CSVERQGVDGYTF. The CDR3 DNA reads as TGCAGCGTTGAGCGACAGGGAGTGGATGGCTACACCTTC.

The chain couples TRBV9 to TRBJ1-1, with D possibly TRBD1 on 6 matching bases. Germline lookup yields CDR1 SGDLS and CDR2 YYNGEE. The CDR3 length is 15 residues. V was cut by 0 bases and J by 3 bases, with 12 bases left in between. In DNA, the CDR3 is TGTGCCAGCAGCGTAGAGGGGGTCCGGGACACTGAAGCTTTCTTT. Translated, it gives CASSVEGVRDTEAFF.

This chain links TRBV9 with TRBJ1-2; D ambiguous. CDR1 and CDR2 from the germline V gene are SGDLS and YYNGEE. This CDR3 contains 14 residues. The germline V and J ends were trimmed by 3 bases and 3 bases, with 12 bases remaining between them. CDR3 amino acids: CASSGVGQHYGYTF. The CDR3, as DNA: TGTGCCAGCAGCGGCGTCGGGCAGCACTATGGCTACACCTTC.

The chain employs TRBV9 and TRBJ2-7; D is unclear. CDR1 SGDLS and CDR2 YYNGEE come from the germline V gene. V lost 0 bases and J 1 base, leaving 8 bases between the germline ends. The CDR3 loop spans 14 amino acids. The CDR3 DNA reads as TGTGCCAGCAGCGTAGGCGACTCATCCTACGAGCAGTACTTC. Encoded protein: CASSVGDSSYEQYF.

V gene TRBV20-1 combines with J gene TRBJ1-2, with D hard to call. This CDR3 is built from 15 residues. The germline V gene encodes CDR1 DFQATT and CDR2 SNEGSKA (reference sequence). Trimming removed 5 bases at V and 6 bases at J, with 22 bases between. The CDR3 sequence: CSAFAVGLIRNGYTF. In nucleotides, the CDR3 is TGCAGTGCTTTCGCCGTTGGGCTGATAAGGAATGGCTACACCTTC.

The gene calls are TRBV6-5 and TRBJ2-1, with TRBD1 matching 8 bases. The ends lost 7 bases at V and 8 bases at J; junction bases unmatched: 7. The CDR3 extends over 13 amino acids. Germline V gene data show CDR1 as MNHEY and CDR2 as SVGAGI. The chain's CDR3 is CASTDRERDEQFF. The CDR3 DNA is TGTGCCAGCACGGACAGGGAGAGGGATGAGCAGTTCTTC.

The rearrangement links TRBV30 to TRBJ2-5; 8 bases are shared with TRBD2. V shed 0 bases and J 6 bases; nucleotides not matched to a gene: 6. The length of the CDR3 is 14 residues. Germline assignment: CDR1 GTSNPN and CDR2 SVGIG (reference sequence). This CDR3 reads CAWSVPSSGKTQYF. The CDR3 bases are TGTGCCTGGAGTGTACCGAGTAGCGGGAAGACCCAGTACTTC. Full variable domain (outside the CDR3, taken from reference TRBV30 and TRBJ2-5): SQTIHQWPATLVQPVGSPLSLECTVEGTSNPNLYWYRQAAGRGLQLLFYSVGIGQISSEVPQNLSASRPQDRQFILSSKKLLLSDSGFYLCAWSVPSSGKTQYFGPGTRLLVL.

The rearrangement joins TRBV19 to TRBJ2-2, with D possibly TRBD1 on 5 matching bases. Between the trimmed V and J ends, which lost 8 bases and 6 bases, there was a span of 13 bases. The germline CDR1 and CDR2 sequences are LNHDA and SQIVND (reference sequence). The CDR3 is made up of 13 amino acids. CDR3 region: CASLGPRAGELFF. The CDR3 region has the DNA TGTGCCAGTCTTGGGCCCAGGGCCGGGGAGCTGTTTTTT.

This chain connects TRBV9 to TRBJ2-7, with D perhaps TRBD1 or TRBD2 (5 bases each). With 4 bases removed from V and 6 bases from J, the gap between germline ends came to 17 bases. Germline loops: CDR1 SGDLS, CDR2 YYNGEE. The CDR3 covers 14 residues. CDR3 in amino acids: CASSPPGRGLEQYF. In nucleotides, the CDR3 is TGTGCCAGCAGCCCACCGGGACGAGGGCTCGAGCAGTACTTC.

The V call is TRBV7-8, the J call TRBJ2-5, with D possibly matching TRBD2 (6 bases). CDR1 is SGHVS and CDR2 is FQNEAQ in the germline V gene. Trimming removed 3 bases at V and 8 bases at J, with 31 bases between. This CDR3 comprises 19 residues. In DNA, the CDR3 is TGTGCCAGCAGCTTTTTTCGGGCCAGTATAGCGGACCTAAGAGCAACCCAGTACTTC. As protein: CASSFFRASIADLRATQYF.

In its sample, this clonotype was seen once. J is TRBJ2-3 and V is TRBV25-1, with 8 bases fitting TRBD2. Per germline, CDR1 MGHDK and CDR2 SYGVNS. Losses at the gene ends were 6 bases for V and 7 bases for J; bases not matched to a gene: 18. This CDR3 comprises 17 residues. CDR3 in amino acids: CASSPDDLAGRGYTQYF. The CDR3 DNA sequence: TGTGCCAGCAGCCCGGACGACCTAGCGGGCCGCGGGTATACGCAGTATTTT.

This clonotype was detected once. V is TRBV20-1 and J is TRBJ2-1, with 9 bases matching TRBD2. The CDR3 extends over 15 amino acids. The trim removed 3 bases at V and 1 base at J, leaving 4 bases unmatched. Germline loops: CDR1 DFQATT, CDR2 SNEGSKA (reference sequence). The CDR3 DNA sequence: TGCAGTGCTAGCGTGCGGGGGGGATCCTACAATGAGCAGTTCTTC. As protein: CSASVRGGSYNEQFF.

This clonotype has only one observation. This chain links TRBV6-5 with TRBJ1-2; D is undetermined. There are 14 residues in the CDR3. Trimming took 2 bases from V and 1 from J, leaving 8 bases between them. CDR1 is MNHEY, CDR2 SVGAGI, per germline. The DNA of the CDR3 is TGTGCCAGCAGTTACGGCGGATTTAACTATGGCTACACCTTC. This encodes CASSYGGFNYGYTF.